This is a list of T cell receptor beta chains from one sample in a study of T cell repertoires in cytomegalovirus infection. TCRdb re-called the reads through MiXCR, storing one row per CDR3 protein. In the table there are roughly 250,000 distinct CDR3 sequences, 10% to 15% of which are singletons. The sample comprised PBMCs. The receptor source for this set is a human donor in good health (CMV status not recorded). Some clones in this sample may be carry-over from other donors' samples. Both conserved end residues are part of each CDR3. D genes are given only for firm matches. A row's size may be missing; if present it is once, few, many or a size class.

J gene	clone size	D gene	V gene	CDR3 protein	CDR3 DNA
TRBJ2-1	few	TRBD1	TRBV7-2	CASSLLTGVSYNEQFF	TGTGCCAGCAGCTTATTAACAGGGGTCTCCTACAATGAGCAGTTCTTC
TRBJ1-4	few	NA	TRBV12-3/TRBV12-4	CASSSTPTNEKLFF	TGTGCCAGCAGTTCGACCCCAACTAATGAAAAACTGTTTTTT
TRBJ2-1	many	TRBD1	TRBV7-3	CASSLQGGRDWNEQFF	TGTGCCAGCAGCCTACAAGGGGGCAGGGATTGGAATGAGCAGTTCTTC
TRBJ1-6	many	TRBD1	TRBV7-2	CASSLEGQGFENSPLHF	TGTGCCAGCAGCTTAGAGGGACAGGGATTTGAGAATTCACCCCTCCACTTT
TRBJ2-5	NA	TRBD2	TRBV2	CASTSERGYQETQYF	TGTGCCAGTACCAGTGAGCGGGGGTACCAAGAGACCCAGTACTTC
TRBJ1-3	many	NA	TRBV7-2	CASSLGGGAGNTIYF	TGTGCCAGCAGCTTAGGTGGAGGGGCTGGAAACACCATATATTTT
TRBJ2-2	NA	NA	TRBV7-3	CASSLQTNTGELFF	TGTGCCAGCAGCTTACAGACTAACACCGGGGAGCTGTTTTTT
TRBJ1-6	many	NA	TRBV7-2	CASSPTGQGYSPLHF	TGTGCCAGCAGCCCGACGGGGCAGGGCTACTCACCCCTCCACTTT
TRBJ2-4	NA	TRBD1	TRBV19	CASSIDPGGRGKNIQYF	TGTGCCAGTAGTATAGATCCCGGCGGCAGGGGGAAAAACATTCAGTACTTC
TRBJ1-1	NA	NA	TRBV29-1	CSVVRGSTEAFF	TGCAGCGTTGTCCGGGGGTCCACTGAAGCTTTCTTT
TRBJ1-1	many	NA	TRBV7-2	CASSLQPSPNTEAFF	TGTGCCAGCAGCTTACAACCAAGCCCGAACACTGAAGCTTTCTTT
TRBJ2-1	many	NA	TRBV20-1	CSASSGRANINEQFF	TGCAGTGCTTCCTCGGGGCGGGCCAATATCAATGAGCAGTTCTTC
TRBJ1-1	many	NA	TRBV28	CASGRGMNTEAFF	TGTGCCAGCGGCAGGGGTATGAACACTGAAGCTTTCTTT
TRBJ2-3	NA	NA	TRBV28	CASSTPAVDTQYF	TGTGCCAGCAGTACCCCGGCCGTGGATACGCAGTATTTT
TRBJ2-6	NA	TRBD1	TRBV6-2/TRBV6-3	CAGSSLTGGAGANVLTF	TGTGCCGGCAGTTCACTGACAGGGGGCGCTGGGGCCAACGTCCTGACTTTC
TRBJ1-6	many	TRBD1	TRBV14	CASSQKTGPSSYNSPLHF	TGTGCCAGCAGCCAGAAGACAGGGCCGAGTTCCTATAATTCACCCCTCCACTTT
TRBJ2-5	many	NA	TRBV7-9	CASSLTRQETQYF	TGTGCCAGCAGCTTAACTCGCCAAGAGACCCAGTACTTC
TRBJ1-1	many	TRBD1	TRBV20-1	CSASSGDRTEAFF	TGCAGTGCTAGTTCAGGGGACAGGACTGAAGCTTTCTTT
TRBJ2-7	many	TRBD1	TRBV11-3	CASSPTGVNYEQYF	TGTGCCAGCAGCCCGACAGGGGTGAACTACGAGCAGTACTTC
TRBJ2-5	NA	TRBD2	TRBV20-1	CSARLAGLKETQYF	TGCAGTGCTAGGCTAGCGGGTCTCAAAGAGACCCAGTACTTC
TRBJ2-1	NA	TRBD2	TRBV5-1	CASSATGTSGYNEQFF	TGCGCCAGCAGCGCAACCGGGACTAGCGGCTACAATGAGCAGTTCTTC
TRBJ2-5	many	TRBD1	TRBV28	CASSLVGQELGTQYF	TGTGCCAGCAGTTTAGTGGGACAGGAGTTGGGGACCCAGTACTTC
TRBJ1-1	NA	TRBD1	TRBV28	CASGIQGFNTEAFF	TGTGCCAGCGGTATACAGGGGTTTAACACTGAAGCTTTCTTT
TRBJ2-5	many	TRBD2	TRBV20-1	CSASVLAAETQYF	TGCAGTGCTAGTGTACTAGCGGCGGAGACCCAGTACTTC
TRBJ2-5	many	TRBD1	TRBV7-3	CASSPKQGTGTQYF	TGTGCCAGCAGCCCCAAACAGGGGACCGGGACCCAGTACTTC
TRBJ2-7	many	TRBD1	TRBV28	CASSGYRGSYEQYF	TGTGCCAGCAGTGGATACAGGGGGTCCTACGAGCAGTACTTC
TRBJ2-5	few	NA	TRBV6-1	CASRTTSSGAQYF	TGTGCCAGCAGAACAACAAGTTCCGGGGCCCAGTACTTC
TRBJ2-7	many	NA	TRBV6-1	CASSSPTAMYEQYF	TGTGCCAGCAGTTCCCCGACAGCCATGTACGAGCAGTACTTC
TRBJ2-3	many	TRBD2	TRBV28	CASTPLGASGRLTDTQYF	TGTGCCAGCACCCCGCTAGGGGCTAGCGGGAGGCTCACAGATACGCAGTATTTT
TRBJ2-1	many	TRBD1	TRBV6-1	CASSGQGWNEQFF	TGTGCCAGCAGCGGACAGGGGTGGAATGAGCAGTTCTTC
TRBJ2-5	many	NA	TRBV19	CASTPRNSGQETQYF	TGTGCCAGTACCCCCAGGAATAGTGGCCAAGAGACCCAGTACTTC
TRBJ1-5	many	NA	TRBV7-2	CASSLGGGYQPQHF	TGTGCCAGCAGCTTAGGAGGGGGATATCAGCCCCAGCATTTT
TRBJ1-4	many	NA	TRBV28	CASSPSGLNEKLFF	TGTGCCAGCAGCCCAAGCGGCCTTAATGAAAAACTGTTTTTT
TRBJ2-1	few	NA	TRBV7-7	CASSLAAGLDEQFF	TGTGCCAGCAGCTTAGCTGCAGGGTTGGATGAGCAGTTCTTC
TRBJ2-1	NA	TRBD2	TRBV20-1	CSAPSGGAGNEQFF	TGCAGTGCTCCTAGCGGGGGGGCAGGAAATGAGCAGTTCTTC
TRBJ2-7	many	NA	TRBV12-3/TRBV12-4	CASSLKGWIHEQYF	TGTGCCAGCAGTTTGAAGGGCTGGATCCACGAGCAGTACTTC
TRBJ2-7	NA	NA	TRBV6-2/TRBV6-3	CASTTSAGGNYEQYF	TGTGCCAGCACCACCTCGGCAGGTGGAAACTACGAGCAGTACTTC
TRBJ2-2	many	NA	TRBV7-2	CASSPDWNTGELFF	TGTGCCAGCAGCCCGGACTGGAACACCGGGGAGCTGTTTTTT
TRBJ2-2	few	NA	TRBV5-1	CASSLTGASNTGELFF	TGCGCCAGCAGCCTAACTGGGGCGTCGAACACCGGGGAGCTGTTTTTT
TRBJ2-7	many	NA	TRBV11-3	CASSFRGFSYEQYF	TGTGCCAGCAGCTTCCGTGGGTTTTCCTACGAGCAGTACTTC
TRBJ1-1	many	NA	TRBV7-9	CASSLPQREAFF	TGTGCCAGCAGCTTACCCCAGAGGGAAGCTTTCTTT
TRBJ2-7	many	NA	TRBV7-2	CASSYGGEQYF	TGTGCCAGCAGTTATGGCGGAGAGCAGTACTTC
TRBJ1-1	NA	NA	TRBV28	CASSLTGIGMNTEAFF	TGTGCCAGCAGTTTGACGGGGATCGGAATGAACACTGAAGCTTTCTTT
TRBJ2-1	NA	TRBD2	TRBV7-9	CVGRRVQDNEQFF	TGTGTCGGGAGGAGGGTGCAGGACAATGAGCAGTTCTTC
TRBJ2-1	NA	TRBD2	TRBV29-1	CSVNSLAGYNEQFF	TGCAGCGTTAACTCACTAGCGGGATACAATGAGCAGTTCTTC
TRBJ1-1	NA	NA	TRBV9	CASSVEVEGTEAFF	TGTGCCAGCAGCGTAGAGGTAGAGGGCACTGAAGCTTTCTTT
TRBJ1-1	many	NA	TRBV7-9	CASSPAGTGEAFF	TGTGCCAGCAGCCCTGCAGGGACCGGTGAAGCTTTCTTT
TRBJ2-7	many	TRBD2	TRBV7-8	CASSLAPGLAIHEQYF	TGTGCCAGCAGCTTAGCGCCGGGACTAGCTATCCACGAGCAGTACTTC